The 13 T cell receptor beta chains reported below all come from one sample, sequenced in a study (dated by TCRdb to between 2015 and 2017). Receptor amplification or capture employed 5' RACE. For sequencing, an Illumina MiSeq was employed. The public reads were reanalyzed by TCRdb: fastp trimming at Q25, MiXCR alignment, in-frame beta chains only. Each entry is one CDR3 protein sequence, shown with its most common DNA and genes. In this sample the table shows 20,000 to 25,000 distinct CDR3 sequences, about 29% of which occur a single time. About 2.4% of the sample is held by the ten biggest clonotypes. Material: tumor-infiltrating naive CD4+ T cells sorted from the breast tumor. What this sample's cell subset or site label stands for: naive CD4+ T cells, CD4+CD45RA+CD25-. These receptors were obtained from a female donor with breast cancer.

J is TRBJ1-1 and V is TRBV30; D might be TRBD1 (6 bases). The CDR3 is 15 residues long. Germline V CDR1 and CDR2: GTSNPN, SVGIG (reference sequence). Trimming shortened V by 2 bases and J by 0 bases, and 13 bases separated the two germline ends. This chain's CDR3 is CAWSWGDTMNTEAFF. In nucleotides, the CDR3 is TGTGCCTGGAGTTGGGGGGACACCATGAACACTGAAGCTTTCTTT.

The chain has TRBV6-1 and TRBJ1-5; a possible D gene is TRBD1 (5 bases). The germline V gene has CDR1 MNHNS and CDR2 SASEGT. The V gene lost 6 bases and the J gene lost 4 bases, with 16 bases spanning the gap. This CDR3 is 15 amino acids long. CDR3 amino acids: CASRPGTATNQPQHF. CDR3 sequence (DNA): TGTGCCAGCAGGCCCGGGACGGCCACGAATCAGCCCCAGCATTTT.

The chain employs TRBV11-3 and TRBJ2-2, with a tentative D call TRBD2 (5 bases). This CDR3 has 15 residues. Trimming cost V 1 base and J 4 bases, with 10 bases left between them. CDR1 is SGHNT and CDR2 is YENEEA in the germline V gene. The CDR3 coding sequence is TGTGCCAGCAGCTTAGGTGGGAGTAGCACCGGGGAGCTGTTTTTT. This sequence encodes CASSLGGSSTGELFF.

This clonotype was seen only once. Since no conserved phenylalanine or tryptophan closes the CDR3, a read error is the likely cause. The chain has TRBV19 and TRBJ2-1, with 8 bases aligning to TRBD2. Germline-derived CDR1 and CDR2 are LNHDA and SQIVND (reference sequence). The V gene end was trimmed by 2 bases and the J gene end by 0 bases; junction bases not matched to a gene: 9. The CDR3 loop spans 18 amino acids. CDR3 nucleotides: TGTGCCAGTAGTATACAACGGACTAGCCGAAGCTCCTACAATGAGCAGTTCTAC. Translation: CASSIQRTSRSSYNEQFY.

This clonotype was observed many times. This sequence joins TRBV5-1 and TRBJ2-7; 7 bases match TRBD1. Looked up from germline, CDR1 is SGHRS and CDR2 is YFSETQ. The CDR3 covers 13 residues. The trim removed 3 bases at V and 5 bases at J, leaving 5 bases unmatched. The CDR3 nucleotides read TGCGCCAGCAGCTCCGGGACAGCCCACGAGCAGTACTTC. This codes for CASSSGTAHEQYF.

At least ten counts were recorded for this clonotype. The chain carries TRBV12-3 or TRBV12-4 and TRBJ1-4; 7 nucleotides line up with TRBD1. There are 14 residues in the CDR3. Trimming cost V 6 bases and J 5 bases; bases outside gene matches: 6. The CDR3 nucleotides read TGTGCCAGCAGAACCGGGACAGCGAATGAAAAACTGTTTTTT. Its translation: CASRTGTANEKLFF.

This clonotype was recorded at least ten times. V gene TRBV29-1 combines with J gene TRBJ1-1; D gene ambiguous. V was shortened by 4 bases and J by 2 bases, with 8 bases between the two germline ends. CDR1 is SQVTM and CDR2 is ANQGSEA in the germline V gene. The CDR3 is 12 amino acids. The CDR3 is CSVVLGNTEAFF. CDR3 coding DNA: TGCAGCGTTGTTTTGGGAAACACTGAAGCTTTCTTT.

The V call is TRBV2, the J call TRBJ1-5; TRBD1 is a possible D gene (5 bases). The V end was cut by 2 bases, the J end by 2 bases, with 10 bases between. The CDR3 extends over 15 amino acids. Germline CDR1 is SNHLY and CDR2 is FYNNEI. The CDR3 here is CASSERSGGNQPQHF. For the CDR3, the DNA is TGTGCCAGCAGTGAAAGGTCGGGGGGCAATCAGCCCCAGCATTTT. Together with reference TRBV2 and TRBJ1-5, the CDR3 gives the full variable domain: EPEVTQTPSHQVTQMGQEVILRCVPISNHLYFYWYRQILGQKVEFLVSFYNNEISEKSEIFDDQFSVERPDGSNFTLKIRSTKLEDSAMYFCASSERSGGNQPQHFGDGTRLSIL.

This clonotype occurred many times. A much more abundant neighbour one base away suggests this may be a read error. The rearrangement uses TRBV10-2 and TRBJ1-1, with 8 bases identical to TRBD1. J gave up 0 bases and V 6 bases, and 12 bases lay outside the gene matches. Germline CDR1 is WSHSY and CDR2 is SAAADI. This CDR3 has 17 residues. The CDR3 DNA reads TGCGCCAGCAGGTGGACAGGGCAAAAAGCAGTGAACACTGAAGCTTTCTTT. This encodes CASRWTGQKAVNTEAFF.

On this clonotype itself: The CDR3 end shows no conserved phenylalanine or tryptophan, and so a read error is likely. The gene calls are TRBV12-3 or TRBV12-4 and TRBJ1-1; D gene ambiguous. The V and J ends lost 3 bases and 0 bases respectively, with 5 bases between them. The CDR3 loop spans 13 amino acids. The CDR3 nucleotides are TGTGCCAGCAGTTTTCAGCTGAACACTGAAGCTTTCGTT. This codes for CASSFQLNTEAFV.

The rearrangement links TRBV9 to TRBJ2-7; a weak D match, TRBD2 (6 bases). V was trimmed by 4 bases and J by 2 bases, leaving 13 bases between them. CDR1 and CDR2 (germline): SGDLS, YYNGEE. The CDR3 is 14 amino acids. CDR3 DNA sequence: TGTGCCAGCAGCCCGGGGACTCGTACCTACGAGCAGTACTTC. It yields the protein CASSPGTRTYEQYF. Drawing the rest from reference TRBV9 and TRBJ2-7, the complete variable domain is DSGVTQTPKHLITATGQRVTLRCSPRSGDLSVYWYQQSLDQGLQFLIQYYNGEERAKGNILERFSAQQFPDLHSELNLSSLELGDSALYFCASSPGTRTYEQYFGPGTRLTVT.

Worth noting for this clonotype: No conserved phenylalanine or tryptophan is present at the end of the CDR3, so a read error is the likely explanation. CDR3 DNA sequence: TGTGCCGGCAGCGTAGGCGGGACAGGGGACTACGAGCAGTACCTC. The encoded protein is CAGSVGGTGDYEQYL. This chain connects TRBV9 to TRBJ2-7; 10 bases are shared with TRBD1. The CDR3 loop spans 15 amino acids. Germline V gives CDR1 SGDLS, CDR2 YYNGEE.

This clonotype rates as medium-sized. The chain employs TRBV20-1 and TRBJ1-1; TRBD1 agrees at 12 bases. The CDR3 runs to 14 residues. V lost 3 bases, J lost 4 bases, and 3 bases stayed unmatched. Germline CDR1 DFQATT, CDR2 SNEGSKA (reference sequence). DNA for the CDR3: TGCAGTGCTAGGGGACAGGGGGCTGGCACTGAAGCTTTCTTT. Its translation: CSARGQGAGTEAFF.